These 20 T cell receptor beta chains were all obtained from the same sample, sequenced in a study of breast tumors, draining lymph nodes, adjacent tissues. Using its own MiXCR run on the multiplex PCR reads, TCRdb lists one record per CDR3 protein. Of around 140,000 distinct CDR3 sequences in the sample, less than 35% were seen once. The lymph nodes were axillary draining lymph nodes from breast cancer patients. The specimen sequenced was axillary lymph node tissue. The receptors shown here come from a female donor with breast cancer. Some clones in this sample may be carry-over from other donors' samples.

This clonotype showed up many times. The CDR3 nucleotides are TGTGCCAGCAGACCACAGGGAGCTCAGCCCCAGCATTTT. Protein: CASRPQGAQPQHF. The chain combines TRBV28 with TRBJ1-5, with D perhaps TRBD1 (6 bases). The CDR3 loop spans 13 amino acids. The germline V gene encodes CDR1 MDHEN and CDR2 SYDVKM. The V gene lost 6 bases and the J gene lost 6 bases, with 12 bases spanning the gap.

In its sample, this clonotype was seen a few times. The rearrangement uses TRBV18 and TRBJ2-4, with D possibly being TRBD2 (6 bases). Germline V gene lookup returns CDR1 KGHSH and CDR2 LQKENI. V gave up 3 bases and J gave up 4 bases, with 16 bases separating them. The CDR3 runs to 16 residues. The CDR3 DNA follows: TGTGCCAGCTCACCGCTGGGGCAGGAGGGGAAAAACATTCAGTACTTC. It encodes CASSPLGQEGKNIQYF.

This chain connects TRBV30 to TRBJ1-5, with no clear D. Germline lookup yields CDR1 GTSNPN and CDR2 SVGIG (reference sequence). The CDR3 contains 12 residues. The V end was cut by 3 bases, the J end by 15 bases, with 18 bases between. The CDR3 protein is CAWSQGPTWPHF. DNA for the CDR3: TGTGCCTGGAGCCAAGGCCCTACGTGGCCGCATTTT.

This clonotype has a count of ten or more. This sequence joins TRBV6-1 and TRBJ1-6; 7 nucleotides line up with TRBD1. CDR3 length equals 16 residues. The germline gives CDR1 MNHNS, CDR2 SASEGT. After removal of 6 bases from V and 5 bases from J, the junction contained 10 bases not matched to a gene. CDR3 coding DNA: TGTGCCAGCAGGCCCCGGACAGGAGCCAATAATTCACCCCTCCACTTT. As protein: CASRPRTGANNSPLHF.

Ten or more counts support this clonotype. This chain uses TRBV7-9 with TRBJ2-5; possible D gene TRBD1, 6 bases. The CDR3 extends over 14 amino acids. Trimming pared 4 bases from V and 4 bases from J, leaving 13 bases between. Germline CDR1 and CDR2: SEHNR and FQNEAQ (reference sequence). CDR3 nucleotide sequence: TGTGCCAGCAGCTCCTGGACAGTTCGAGAGACCCAGTACTTC. Its protein is CASSSWTVRETQYF.

In this sample, this clonotype turned up many times. V usage is TRBV6-2 or TRBV6-3 and J usage is TRBJ1-2; no firm D call. The CDR3 runs to 14 residues. V lost 0 bases to trimming and J lost 4 bases, with 9 bases between them. Germline CDR1 is MNHEY and CDR2 is SVGEGT. CDR3: CASSYSSGGYGYTF. The CDR3 DNA is TGTGCCAGCAGTTACTCCTCGGGCGGCTATGGCTACACCTTC.

Ten or more counts support this clonotype. The V call is TRBV20-1, the J call TRBJ1-5, with 7 bases that match TRBD1. The ends lost 6 bases at V and 4 bases at J; junction bases unmatched: 3. CDR1 and CDR2 (germline): DFQATT, SNEGSKA (reference sequence). The CDR3 length is 12 residues. The CDR3 bases are TGCAGTGCCTGGACAGGAAATCAGCCCCAGCATTTT. Protein product: CSAWTGNQPQHF.

At least ten counts were recorded for this clonotype. This chain connects TRBV10-3 to TRBJ2-3, with 15 bases matching TRBD2. The CDR3 extends over 17 amino acids. The germline gives CDR1 ENHRY, CDR2 SYGVKD. The ends lost 6 bases at V and 1 base at J; junction bases unmatched: 5. The CDR3 sequence is CAIRRTSGGGGTDTQYF. The CDR3 DNA sequence: TGTGCCATCAGAAGGACTAGCGGGGGGGGCGGCACAGATACGCAGTATTTT.

This clonotype was observed many times. The V and J genes are TRBV3-1 and TRBJ2-7, with TRBD2 matching 9 bases. Trimming cost V 4 bases and J 1 base; bases outside gene matches: 8. CDR3 length equals 16 residues. CDR1 is LGHDT and CDR2 is YNNKEL in the germline V gene (reference sequence). The CDR3 DNA is TGTGCCAGCAGCCCCTTGGTAGCGGGGGTTTCCTACGAGCAGTACTTC. This sequence encodes CASSPLVAGVSYEQYF.

A word on this clonotype: A much bigger clone sits one base away, suggesting this may be a read error. The V call is TRBV11-3, the J call TRBJ2-5, with 7 bases that match TRBD2. Per the germline V gene, CDR1 is SGHNT and CDR2 is YENEEA. This CDR3 comprises 14 residues. The trim removed 5 bases at V and 7 bases at J, leaving 10 bases unmatched. The chain's CDR3 is CASSSSGPAGTQYF. The CDR3 DNA follows: TGTGCCAGCAGCAGTAGCGGGCCGGCAGGGACCCAGTACTTC.

This clonotype has a count of ten or more. The chain recombines TRBV14 with TRBJ2-1, with 9 bases fitting TRBD1. Trimming took 2 bases from V and 2 from J; bases not matched to a gene: 4. The CDR3 runs to 16 residues. In germline, CDR1 is SGHDN, CDR2 FVKESK. The CDR3, as DNA: TGTGCCAGCAGCCAACTCACAGGGGGCGCCTACAATGAGCAGTTCTTC. Amino acids: CASSQLTGGAYNEQFF.

This clonotype was seen repeatedly, ten times or more. The V gene is TRBV6-2 or TRBV6-3, the J gene TRBJ1-2; D gene uncertain. The CDR3 totals 13 residues. V dropped 0 bases and J dropped 14 bases, with 16 bases sitting between them. Germline CDR1 MNHEY, CDR2 SVGEGT. CDR3 sequence (DNA): TGTGCCAGCAGTTACTCGGAGGTTACAACTCGAACCTTC. Its protein product is CASSYSEVTTRTF.

This clonotype was observed many times. The chain combines TRBV18 with TRBJ2-1, with D possibly being TRBD1 (5 bases). This CDR3 contains 15 residues. With 2 bases removed from V and 2 bases from J, the gap between germline ends came to 10 bases. The germline CDR1 and CDR2 sequences are KGHSH and LQKENI. CDR3 amino acids: CASSPDKDTYNEQFF. The CDR3 nucleotides are TGTGCCAGCTCACCAGACAAGGACACCTACAATGAGCAGTTCTTC.

V is TRBV7-9 and J is TRBJ2-2; TRBD1 is a possible D gene (6 bases). The germline V gene encodes CDR1 SEHNR and CDR2 FQNEAQ (reference sequence). The CDR3 totals 16 residues. Trimming took 4 bases from V and 2 from J, leaving 14 bases between them. CDR3 in amino acids: CASSSTGYGNTGELFF. The DNA for the CDR3 is TGTGCCAGCAGCTCCACAGGGTATGGAAACACCGGGGAGCTGTTTTTT.

This clonotype was found a few times. A much larger clone lies a single base off, so this may be a read error. The chain couples TRBV14 to TRBJ1-2; no clear D. CDR3 length equals 13 residues. The germline CDR1 and CDR2 sequences are SGHDN and FVKESK. CDR3 residues: CANSQAQYYGYTF. In nucleotides, the CDR3 is TGTGCCAACAGCCAAGCCCAATATTATGGCTACACCTTC.

This clonotype showed up many times. V and J are TRBV9 and TRBJ2-3; D gene unclear. The CDR3 is 16 residues long. Trimming stripped 4 bases from V and 6 bases from J, with 21 bases between. From germline, CDR1 is SGDLS and CDR2 YYNGEE. CDR3 in amino acids: CASSPAGESPRDTQYF. For the CDR3, the DNA is TGTGCCAGCAGCCCCGCCGGTGAAAGTCCGCGGGATACGCAGTATTTT. The entire variable domain, with the rest obtained from reference TRBV9 and TRBJ2-3, is as follows: DSGVTQTPKHLITATGQRVTLRCSPRSGDLSVYWYQQSLDQGLQFLIQYYNGEERAKGNILERFSAQQFPDLHSELNLSSLELGDSALYFCASSPAGESPRDTQYFGPGTRLTVL.

V and J are TRBV20-1 and TRBJ2-7, with 10 bases fitting TRBD2. With 6 bases clipped from V and 5 bases from J, the junction kept 7 bases outside the gene matches. CDR1 is DFQATT, CDR2 SNEGSKA, per germline (reference sequence). This CDR3 has 13 residues. CDR3 sequence (DNA): TGCAGTGCAAAAGCGGGGGGGCCTAACGAGCAGTACGTC. Protein sequence: CSAKAGGPNEQYV.

This sequence joins TRBV6-1 and TRBJ2-3; 10 bases map to TRBD2. Losses at the gene ends were 1 base for V and 5 bases for J; bases not matched to a gene: 9. The CDR3 contains 17 residues. The germline V gene encodes CDR1 MNHNS and CDR2 SASEGT. The CDR3 DNA follows: TGTGCCAGCAGTGAAGGGTGGCTAGCGGGGGTAGGAGATACGCAGTATTTT. Protein sequence: CASSEGWLAGVGDTQYF.

V is TRBV20-1 and J is TRBJ1-1; D possibly corresponds to TRBD1 (5 bases). The CDR3 has 14 amino acids. The V end was cut by 5 bases, the J end by 0 bases, with 13 bases between. Germline CDR1 and CDR2: DFQATT and SNEGSKA (reference sequence). CDR3 residues: CSALRGRLNTEAFF. In nucleotides, the CDR3 is TGCAGTGCTTTAAGGGGACGGTTGAACACTGAAGCTTTCTTT.

The chain joins TRBV6-5 to TRBJ1-1; D is possibly TRBD1 (6 bases). Trimming stripped 4 bases from V and 1 base from J, with 13 bases between. CDR3 size: 15 residues. CDR1 MNHEY and CDR2 SVGAGI come from the germline V gene. Here the CDR3 reads CASSFGQRRNTEAFF. The CDR3 DNA reads as TGTGCCAGCAGTTTCGGACAGAGAAGGAACACTGAAGCTTTCTTT.